A single sample gave rise to the 14 T cell receptor beta chains below, sequenced in a study of blood T cells in healthy people across ages. The second PCR ran roughly 6 to 11 cycles with a sample-barcoded 5' primer and J-beta primers. TCRdb re-analysed the 5' RACE reads in MiXCR, keeping a single row per CDR3 protein. The table includes 650,000 to 800,000 distinct CDR3 sequences, more than 45% detected once. Sequencing used blood. These receptor sequences come from a woman aged 80 or over in good health.

This clonotype was observed at least ten times. The rearrangement joins TRBV9 to TRBJ1-2; TRBD1 might be the D (5 bases). Germline CDR1 SGDLS, CDR2 YYNGEE. The CDR3 runs to 13 residues. V was pared by 3 bases and J by 6 bases, with 12 bases between. The CDR3 spells CASSAGTGNGYTF. CDR3 DNA: TGTGCCAGCAGCGCCGGGACTGGGAATGGCTACACCTTC.

DNA for the CDR3: TGTGCCAGCAGTTTTCGCAGTTCCGCATTTTACGAGCAGTACTTC. It specifies CASSFRSSAFYEQYF. The chain carries TRBV6-5 and TRBJ2-1; D call uncertain. The tail of the sequence fits TRBJ2-7 better, so the J call may be wrong. Germline V gene sequence: CDR1 MNHEY, CDR2 SVGAGI. CDR3 size: 15 residues.

This clonotype has ten or more counts. J is TRBJ2-5 and V is TRBV2, with 8 bases fitting TRBD2. J was trimmed by 5 bases and V by 7 bases; bases with no gene match: 18. The CDR3 is 17 residues long. The germline CDR1 and CDR2 sequences are SNHLY and FYNNEI. The chain's CDR3 is CASTRGLVVRAGETQYF. DNA of the CDR3: TGTGCCAGCACGAGGGGACTAGTAGTCCGCGCAGGGGAGACCCAGTACTTC.

The chain links TRBV7-2 to TRBJ2-5; 9 nucleotides align to TRBD2. V gave up 1 base and J gave up 0 bases; unmatched junction bases: 3. The CDR3 runs 16 residues. Germline loops: CDR1 SGHTA, CDR2 FQGNSA. The CDR3 bases are TGTGCCAGCAGCTTAGGGCTAGCGGGGTACCAAGAGACCCAGTACTTC. Translation: CASSLGLAGYQETQYF.

This clonotype was counted at least ten times. Given a much more abundant clone one base away, this may be a read error. J is TRBJ2-5 and V is TRBV7-2; D assignment may be TRBD1 or TRBD2 (5 bases each). The germline V and J ends were trimmed by 5 bases and 11 bases, with 21 bases remaining between them. The CDR3 loop spans 14 amino acids. Germline V CDR1 and CDR2: SGHTA, FQGNSA. CDR3 protein: CASSPRRDLNEQYF. In nucleotides, the CDR3 is TGTGCCAGCAGCCCCCGACGGGACCTCAATGAGCAGTACTTC.

J is TRBJ2-1 and V is TRBV29-1; 8 bases agree with TRBD1. J was trimmed by 7 bases and V by 7 bases; bases with no gene match: 9. Germline V gene sequence: CDR1 SQVTM, CDR2 ANQGSEA. This CDR3 spans 13 amino acids. CDR3 in amino acids: CSASGRDRNEQFF. DNA for the CDR3: TGCAGCGCCTCCGGCCGGGACAGGAATGAGCAGTTCTTC.

This chain connects TRBV7-3 to TRBJ2-5, with 8 bases aligning to TRBD1. The trim removed 1 base at V and 11 bases at J, leaving 12 bases unmatched. CDR1 and CDR2 (germline): SGHTA, FQGTGA. This CDR3 comprises 15 residues. In DNA, the CDR3 is TGTGCCAGCAGCTTAATGGGACAGGACTACAATGAGCAGTACTTC. Translation gives CASSLMGQDYNEQYF. Together with reference TRBV7-3 and TRBJ2-5, the CDR3 gives the full variable domain: GAGVSQTPSNKVTEKGKYVELRCDPISGHTALYWYRQSLGQGPEFLIYFQGTGAADDSGLPNDRFFAVRPEGSVSTLKIQRTERGDSAVYLCASSLMGQDYNEQYFGPGTRLLVL.

This chain connects TRBV6-1 to TRBJ2-5, with D perhaps TRBD1 or TRBD2 (5 bases each). The DNA end is a closer match to TRBJ2-1, so the J assignment may be wrong. Germline-derived CDR1 and CDR2 are MNHNS and SASEGT. This CDR3 spans 16 amino acids. The CDR3 protein is CASSRTPSGTQETQFF. CDR3 nucleotide sequence: TGTGCCAGCAGTAGGACCCCTTCCGGGACCCAAGAGACCCAGTTCTTC.

V is TRBV5-1 and J is TRBJ2-1; 10 bases agree with TRBD1. CDR1 and CDR2 from the germline V gene are SGHRS and YFSETQ. Trimming cost V 4 bases and J 8 bases; bases outside gene matches: 12. This CDR3 is 16 amino acids long. The CDR3 DNA is TGCGCCAGCAGCCCCCGCCGGACAGGGGGGCTCGATGAGCAGTTCTTC. Translation gives CASSPRRTGGLDEQFF.

This clonotype was seen only a few times. In DNA, the CDR3 is TGTGCCACCCGCGGGAGTCGGGGCACTGAAGCTTTCTTT. As protein: CATRGSRGTEAFF. The chain uses TRBV6-6 and TRBJ1-1, with D hard to call. Germline loops: CDR1 MNHNY, CDR2 SVGAGI (reference sequence). The germline V and J ends were trimmed by 10 bases and 4 bases, with 16 bases remaining between them. The CDR3 loop spans 13 amino acids.

This clonotype was picked up a small number of times. This may stem from a read error, because a much larger clone lies one nucleotide away. The chain combines TRBV7-9 with TRBJ2-1, with 8 bases identical to TRBD1. CDR1 and CDR2 from the germline V gene are SEHNR and FQNEAQ (reference sequence). The CDR3 loop spans 16 amino acids. CDR3 region: CASSLGTGNSYSEQFF. The CDR3 nucleotides are TGTGCCAGCAGCTTAGGGACAGGGAACTCCTACAGTGAGCAGTTCTTC.

The chain carries TRBV12-3 or TRBV12-4 and TRBJ2-3; 9 bases match TRBD2. This CDR3 is built from 18 residues. V dropped 3 bases and J dropped 0; count of bases not matched to a gene: 10. Written as DNA, the CDR3 is TGTGCCAGCAGTTTTCGGTCTAGCGGGGTGTCTAGCACAGATACGCAGTATTTT. This sequence encodes CASSFRSSGVSSTDTQYF.

This clonotype was seen only once. A much larger clonotype is one base distant, so this may be a read error. The J gene is TRBJ1-6, the V gene TRBV28; D possibly corresponds to TRBD1 (6 bases). Per germline, CDR1 MDHEN and CDR2 SYDVKM. CDR3 length: 14 residues. With 8 bases removed from V and 12 bases from J, the gap between germline ends came to 20 bases. The CDR3 loop is CASYRDTRPLPLHF. The CDR3 DNA reads TGTGCCAGCTACCGGGACACGAGACCTTTACCCCTCCACTTT.

This clonotype has at least ten counts. The rearrangement uses TRBV12-3 or TRBV12-4 and TRBJ2-1, with 10 nucleotides matching TRBD1. V lost 5 bases to trimming and J lost 4 bases; unmatched junction nucleotides: 5. CDR3 length: 15 residues. The CDR3 protein is CASSPGTGEYNEQFF. CDR3 coding DNA: TGTGCCAGCAGTCCGGGGACAGGGGAATACAATGAGCAGTTCTTC.